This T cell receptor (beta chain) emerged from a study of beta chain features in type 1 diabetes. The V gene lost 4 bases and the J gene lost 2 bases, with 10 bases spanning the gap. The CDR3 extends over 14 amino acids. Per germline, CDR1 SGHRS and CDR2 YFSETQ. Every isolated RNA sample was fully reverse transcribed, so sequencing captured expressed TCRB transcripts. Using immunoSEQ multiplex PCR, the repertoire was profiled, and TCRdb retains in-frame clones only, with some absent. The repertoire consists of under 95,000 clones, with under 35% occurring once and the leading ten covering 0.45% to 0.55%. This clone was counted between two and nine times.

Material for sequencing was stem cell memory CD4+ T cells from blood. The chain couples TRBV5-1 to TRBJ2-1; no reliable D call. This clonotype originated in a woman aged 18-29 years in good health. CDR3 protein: CASSEAPPYNEQFF. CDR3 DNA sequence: TGCGCCAGCAGCGAGGCACCGCCCTACAATGAGCAGTTCTTC.